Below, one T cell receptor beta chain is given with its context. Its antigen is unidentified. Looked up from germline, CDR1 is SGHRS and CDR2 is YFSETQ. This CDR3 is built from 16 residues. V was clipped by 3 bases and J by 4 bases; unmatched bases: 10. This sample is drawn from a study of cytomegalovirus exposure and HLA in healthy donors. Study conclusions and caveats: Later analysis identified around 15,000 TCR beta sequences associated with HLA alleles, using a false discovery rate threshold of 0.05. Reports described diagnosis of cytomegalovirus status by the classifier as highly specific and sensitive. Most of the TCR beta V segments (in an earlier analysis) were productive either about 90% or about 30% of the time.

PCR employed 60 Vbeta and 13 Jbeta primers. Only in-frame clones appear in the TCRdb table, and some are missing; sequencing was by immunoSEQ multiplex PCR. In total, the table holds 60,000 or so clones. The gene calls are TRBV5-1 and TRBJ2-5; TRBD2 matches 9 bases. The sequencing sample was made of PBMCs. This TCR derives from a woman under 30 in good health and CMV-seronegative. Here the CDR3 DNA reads TGCGCCAGCAGCTCTGGAGCGGGGGGAGGAGGAGAGACCCAGTACTTC. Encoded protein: CASSSGAGGGGETQYF.